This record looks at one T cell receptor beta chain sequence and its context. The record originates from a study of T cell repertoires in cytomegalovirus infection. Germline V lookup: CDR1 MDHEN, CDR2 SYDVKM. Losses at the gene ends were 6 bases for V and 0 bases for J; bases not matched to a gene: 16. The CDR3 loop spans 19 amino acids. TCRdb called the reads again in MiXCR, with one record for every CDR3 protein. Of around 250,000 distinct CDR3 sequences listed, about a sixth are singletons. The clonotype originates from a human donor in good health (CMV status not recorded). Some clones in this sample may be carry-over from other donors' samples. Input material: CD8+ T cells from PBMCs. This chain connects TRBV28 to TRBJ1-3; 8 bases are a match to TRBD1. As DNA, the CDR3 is TGTGCCAGCAGCCCCCGGGGCAGGGGGCGACCGACCTCTGGAAACACCATATATTTT. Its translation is CASSPRGRGRPTSGNTIYF.